The 22 T cell receptor beta chains below were found in one sample sequenced in a study of blood T cell repertoires in COVID-19. Clones were sequenced by immunoSEQ multiplex PCR, and TCRdb holds only the in-frame ones, with some missing. The table shows over 200,000 clones, with around four fifths occurring only once. Sequenced: peripheral blood. Every receptor here comes from a woman between 50 and 59 years old with active or convalescent COVID-19.

The chain has TRBV7-9 and TRBJ2-3; D not resolved. The CDR3 length is 13 residues. V was clipped by 7 bases and J by 7 bases, with 15 bases between them. Per the germline V gene, CDR1 is SEHNR and CDR2 is FQNEAQ (reference sequence). This CDR3 reads CASTSRTGYTQYF. CDR3 in DNA: TGTGCCAGCACCAGTCGAACGGGTTATACGCAGTATTTT.

The V gene is TRBV4-1, the J gene TRBJ1-2, with D possibly TRBD1 on 6 matching bases. The CDR3 contains 15 residues. Germline-derived CDR1 and CDR2 are MGHRA and YSYEKL. The V gene lost 6 bases and the J gene lost 1 base, with 15 bases spanning the gap. The CDR3 loop is CASRPEQGRNYGYTF. CDR3 nucleotides: TGCGCCAGCAGACCCGAACAGGGACGTAACTATGGCTACACCTTC.

The chain is built from TRBV5-1 and TRBJ2-1, with D perhaps matching TRBD1 (6 bases). Germline V gene sequence: CDR1 SGHRS, CDR2 YFSETQ. This CDR3 contains 16 residues. With 4 bases removed from V and 6 bases from J, the gap between germline ends came to 20 bases. CDR3 bases: TGCGCCAGCAGCGCCCGACAGGACTTGATGACCAATGAGCAGTTCTTC. Translating gives CASSARQDLMTNEQFF.

This chain joins TRBV11-2 and TRBJ2-1, with 11 bases matching TRBD2. Germline trimming cut 5 bases from V and 3 bases from J; bases unmatched to any gene: 9. Germline lookup yields CDR1 SGHAT and CDR2 FQNNGV. The CDR3 contains 17 residues. CDR3: CASSPRTSGYVYNEQFF. In DNA, the CDR3 is TGTGCCAGCAGCCCCAGGACTAGCGGGTACGTCTACAATGAGCAGTTCTTC.

The chain joins TRBV19 to TRBJ1-5, with D possibly TRBD1 on 5 matching bases. Trimming shortened V by 7 bases and J by 1 base, and 17 bases separated the two germline ends. The CDR3 spans 16 residues. Germline lookup yields CDR1 LNHDA and CDR2 SQIVND (reference sequence). Here the CDR3 DNA reads TGTGCCAGTACGGGCGGGAGGGGCGCGAGCAATCAGCCCCAGCATTTT. Translating it yields CASTGGRGASNQPQHF.

The chain links TRBV20-1 to TRBJ1-2, with D perhaps matching TRBD1 (5 bases). Trimming took off 3 bases at V and 9 bases at J, with 11 bases between the two ends. Per the germline V gene, CDR1 is DFQATT and CDR2 is SNEGSKA (reference sequence). This CDR3 is built from 11 residues. The CDR3 loop is CSASPTASYTF. For the CDR3, the DNA is TGCAGTGCTAGCCCGACAGCTAGCTACACCTTC.

V is TRBV6-5 and J is TRBJ1-2; 7 bases are a match to TRBD1. The germline V gene has CDR1 MNHEY and CDR2 SVGAGI. Losses at the gene ends were 2 bases for V and 0 bases for J; bases not matched to a gene: 3. This CDR3 spans 15 amino acids. CDR3 sequence reads: CASSYGGTANYGYTF. CDR3 nucleotide sequence: TGTGCCAGCAGTTACGGGGGGACAGCTAACTATGGCTACACCTTC.

This chain uses TRBV9 with TRBJ2-1, with 15 bases that match TRBD2. The CDR3 extends over 19 amino acids. Germline loops: CDR1 SGDLS, CDR2 YYNGEE. V gave up 2 bases and J gave up 3 bases; unmatched junction bases: 9. The CDR3 sequence is CASSVGLAGGPRNYNEQFF. CDR3 bases: TGTGCCAGCAGCGTTGGACTAGCGGGAGGGCCGCGGAACTACAATGAGCAGTTCTTC. Full variable domain (rest looked up from reference TRBV9 and TRBJ2-1): DSGVTQTPKHLITATGQRVTLRCSPRSGDLSVYWYQQSLDQGLQFLIQYYNGEERAKGNILERFSAQQFPDLHSELNLSSLELGDSALYFCASSVGLAGGPRNYNEQFFGPGTRLTVL.

The chain has TRBV28 and TRBJ2-7; no definite D call. V shed 7 bases and J shed 0 bases, with 19 bases lying between them. The germline V gene encodes CDR1 MDHEN and CDR2 SYDVKM. The CDR3 runs 16 residues. The CDR3 reads CASKSGRDSRSYEQYV. In DNA form, the CDR3 reads TGTGCCAGCAAGAGTGGAAGAGACTCCCGCTCCTACGAGCAGTACGTC.

J is TRBJ2-7 and V is TRBV1; TRBD1 is the table's D call, not checked against the DNA. TRBV1 is flagged as a pseudogene. This CDR3 spans 15 amino acids. CDR3 bases: TGCACCAGCAGCCAAGAGCCGGGACAGGGCTACGAGCAGTACTTC. Translation gives CTSSQEPGQGYEQYF.

J is TRBJ2-1 and V is TRBV19; the match to TRBD1 covers 9 bases. V lost 5 bases and J lost 4; bases outside the gene matches: 9. Germline CDR1 LNHDA, CDR2 SQIVND (reference sequence). The CDR3 is 16 residues long. The CDR3 region has the DNA TGTGCCAGTAGTTTCCAAGACAGGGGGGGGTACAATGAGCAGTTCTTC. Translating gives CASSFQDRGGYNEQFF.

The V and J genes are TRBV30 and TRBJ2-3, with 7 bases lining up with TRBD2. CDR3 length equals 13 residues. Per the germline V gene, CDR1 is GTSNPN and CDR2 is SVGIG (reference sequence). The junction had 6 bases not matched to a gene; V was cut back by 7 bases and J by 2 bases. CDR3 nucleotide sequence: TGTGCCTTGCTAGCGGACAACACAGATACGCAGTATTTT. Translation gives CALLADNTDTQYF.

This chain joins TRBV11-2 and TRBJ2-7; 8 nucleotides agree with TRBD2. The germline CDR1 and CDR2 sequences are SGHAT and FQNNGV. The CDR3 contains 16 residues. V trimming: 2 bases; J trimming: 7 bases; junction bases outside the gene matches: 13. In DNA, the CDR3 is TGTGCCAGCAGCTTATATAGCGGGGACCCACCTGGAGAGCAGTACGTC. It specifies CASSLYSGDPPGEQYV.

This clone came up once. The V and J genes are TRBV28 and TRBJ1-1, with D possibly TRBD1 on 6 matching bases. V gave up 8 bases and J gave up 1 base, with 17 bases separating them. The germline V gene encodes CDR1 MDHEN and CDR2 SYDVKM. This CDR3 has 15 amino acids. CDR3 coding DNA: TGTGCCAGCTACAACCCAGGGGCGCGGAACACTGAAGCTTTCTTT. The encoded protein is CASYNPGARNTEAFF. Complete variable domain (other parts from reference TRBV28 and TRBJ1-1): DVKVTQSSRYLVKRTGEKVFLECVQDMDHENMFWYRQDPGLGLRLIYFSYDVKMKEKGDIPEGYSVSREKKERFSLILESASTNQTSMYLCASYNPGARNTEAFFGQGTRLTVV.

The rearrangement links TRBV28 to TRBJ1-2; D is perhaps TRBD1 (5 bases). V was cut by 1 base and J by 0 bases, with 15 bases left in between. CDR3 length: 17 amino acids. CDR1 is MDHEN, CDR2 SYDVKM, per germline. CDR3 coding DNA: TGTGCCAGCAGTTTATCAGGGCCACTTTCATCTAACTATGGCTACACCTTC. This codes for CASSLSGPLSSNYGYTF.

The chain carries TRBV4-2 and TRBJ2-1, with 7 bases matching TRBD2. This CDR3 region has 13 residues. Germline V gene sequence: CDR1 LGHNA, CDR2 YNFKEQ. The junction had 6 bases not matched to a gene; V was cut back by 4 bases and J by 9 bases. In nucleotides, the CDR3 is TGTGCCAGCAGCCTAACTGGGGAGGGTGAGCAGTTCTTC. Protein sequence: CASSLTGEGEQFF.

This chain joins TRBV3-1 (or the pseudogene TRBV3-2) and TRBJ2-3; TRBD2 agrees at 10 bases. This CDR3 spans 16 amino acids. The germline V gene encodes CDR1 LGHDT and CDR2 YNNKEL (reference sequence). The ends lost 1 base at V and 4 bases at J; junction bases unmatched: 5. The CDR3: CASSQGPSGGSDTQYF. For the CDR3, the DNA is TGTGCCAGCAGCCAAGGCCCTAGCGGGGGATCAGATACGCAGTATTTT.

The J gene is TRBJ2-5, the V gene TRBV5-6, with D perhaps TRBD1 (6 bases). Trimming left V 2 bases short and J 2 bases short, with 7 bases between. Per the germline V gene, CDR1 is SGHDT and CDR2 is YYEEEE. This CDR3 region has 13 residues. CDR3 protein: CASSLGGQETQYF. The CDR3, as DNA: TGTGCCAGCAGCTTAGGGGGACAAGAGACCCAGTACTTC. Full variable domain (missing parts from reference TRBV5-6 and TRBJ2-5): DAGVTQSPTHLIKTRGQQVTLRCSPKSGHDTVSWYQQALGQGPQFIFQYYEEEERQRGNFPDRFSGHQFPNYSSELNVNALLLGDSALYLCASSLGGQETQYFGPGTRLLVL.

The chain uses TRBV27 and TRBJ1-2; D possibly corresponds to TRBD1 (5 bases). The CDR3 covers 13 residues. The V gene's germline CDR1 is MNHEY and CDR2 SMNVEV (reference sequence). V lost 4 bases, J lost 7 bases, and 13 bases lay in between. The DNA for the CDR3 is TGTGCCAGCAGTTCCAGGGTGGCGGTTGGCTACACCTTC. Its protein product is CASSSRVAVGYTF.

The genes are TRBV29-1 and TRBJ1-2, with 9 bases lining up with TRBD1. Looked up from germline, CDR1 is SQVTM and CDR2 is ANQGSEA. This CDR3 spans 12 amino acids. V trimming: 8 bases; J trimming: 4 bases; junction bases outside the gene matches: 5. The CDR3, as DNA: TGCAGCCTCGGACAGGGGACCTATGGCTACACCTTC. Its translation is CSLGQGTYGYTF.

This clone was counted a few times. The rearrangement links TRBV4-2 to TRBJ2-2, with D possibly matching TRBD1 (6 bases). Per germline, CDR1 LGHNA and CDR2 YNFKEQ. This CDR3 has 13 amino acids. The V and J ends lost 8 bases and 1 base respectively, with 8 bases between them. The CDR3 protein is CASQGRNTGELFF. The CDR3 region has the DNA TGTGCCAGCCAGGGGAGGAACACCGGGGAGCTGTTTTTT.

V is TRBV14 and J is TRBJ1-2; D is uncertain. The V end was cut by 1 base, the J end by 2 bases, with 5 bases between. The germline V gene encodes CDR1 SGHDN and CDR2 FVKESK. This CDR3 comprises 13 residues. CDR3: CASSQGLNYGYTF. CDR3 in DNA: TGTGCCAGCAGCCAAGGGCTGAACTATGGCTACACCTTC.